This is a list of T cell receptor beta chains from one sample in a study of identical twins. From the 5' RACE reads, TCRdb called clonotypes with MiXCR, one entry per CDR3 protein. The table has more than 1.5 million distinct CDR3 sequences, around 33% seen once. Sequencing used cord blood. The receptors were sampled from a newborn girl in good health. Both conserved end residues are part of each CDR3. The D gene is left open where the match is weak. Expanded clones get a size class; other rows say once, few or many, or leave the size out.

V	size	J	D	CDR3	DNA
TRBV12-3/TRBV12-4	many	TRBJ2-7	.	CASSLRDGSSYEQYF	TGTGCCAGCAGTTTACGGGACGGGAGCTCCTACGAGCAGTACTTC
TRBV4-1	.	TRBJ2-7	.	CASSPWGSYEQYF	TGCGCCAGCAGCCCATGGGGTAGCTACGAGCAGTACTTC
TRBV7-2	few	TRBJ2-2	.	CASSLFGRRTGELFF	TGTGCCAGCAGCTTATTCGGCAGGAGGACCGGGGAGCTGTTTTTT
TRBV21-1	.	TRBJ2-7	.	CASSKARGTGLSYEQYF	TGTGCCAGCAGCAAAGCGCGAGGGACAGGCCTCTCCTACGAGCAGTACTTC
TRBV6-1	.	TRBJ1-2	TRBD1	CASSEYPGGGYTF	TGTGCCAGCAGTGAATACCCAGGGGGCGGCTACACCTTC
TRBV5-1	.	TRBJ2-1	TRBD1	CASSLLGGTGGDEQFF	TGCGCCAGCAGCTTGTTGGGGGGTACAGGGGGAGATGAGCAGTTCTTC
TRBV3-1	few	TRBJ2-1	.	CASSQGLDNEQFF	TGTGCCAGCAGCCAAGGACTAGACAATGAGCAGTTCTTC
TRBV13	.	TRBJ2-7	.	CATSANRGGGYEQYF	TGTGCCACGTCCGCCAACCGGGGAGGTGGATACGAGCAGTACTTC
TRBV3-1	.	TRBJ2-3	TRBD2	CASSQPRLAGGGTDTQYF	TGTGCCAGCAGCCAACCCCGACTAGCGGGGGGGGGTACAGATACGCAGTATTTT
TRBV9	.	TRBJ1-3	.	CASSVGSTASSGNTIYF	TGTGCCAGCAGCGTCGGCAGCACAGCCTCTTCTGGAAACACCATATATTTT
TRBV5-1	.	TRBJ2-1	TRBD2	CASSWGLAEASYNEQFF	TGCGCCAGCAGCTGGGGACTAGCGGAGGCCTCCTACAATGAGCAGTTCTTC
TRBV20-1	few	TRBJ1-4	TRBD1	CSAGRGRGTNEKLFF	TGCAGTGCTGGCAGGGGGCGCGGAACTAATGAAAAACTGTTTTTT
TRBV12-5	few	TRBJ2-1	.	CASGLVTGRYNEQFF	TGTGCTAGTGGTTTGGTGACGGGCCGATACAATGAGCAGTTCTTC
TRBV3-1	.	TRBJ2-7	TRBD2	CASSQGTSGRSRTYEQYF	TGTGCCAGCAGCCAAGGGACTAGCGGGAGAAGTCGGACCTACGAGCAGTACTTC
TRBV9	.	TRBJ2-5	TRBD1	CASSARQGVKETQYF	TGTGCCAGCAGCGCCCGACAGGGAGTCAAAGAGACCCAGTACTTC
TRBV27	.	TRBJ2-7	TRBD1	CASSLSGMDRGGFYEQYF	TGTGCCAGCAGTTTATCGGGAATGGACAGGGGAGGGTTCTACGAGCAGTACTTC
TRBV4-2	few	TRBJ2-7	TRBD2	CASSQVPLAGPYEQYF	TGTGCCAGCAGCCAAGTTCCACTAGCGGGACCCTACGAGCAGTACTTC
TRBV12-3/TRBV12-4	few	TRBJ1-2	TRBD1	CASSPRRTGNYGYTF	TGTGCCAGCAGTCCCAGAAGGACAGGAAACTATGGCTACACCTTC
TRBV11-2	.	TRBJ2-3	.	CASSLVPRSTDTQYF	TGTGCCAGCAGCTTAGTTCCCAGGAGCACAGATACGCAGTATTTT
TRBV4-1	.	TRBJ2-1	TRBD2	CASSQPGLAGDDEQFF	TGCGCCAGCAGCCAACCGGGACTAGCGGGAGACGATGAGCAGTTCTTC
TRBV6-5	once	TRBJ2-1	.	CASSYSGRARVTQFF	TGTGCCAGCAGTTACTCCGGCAGGGCAAGGGTGACCCAGTTCTTC
TRBV5-1	.	TRBJ1-6	TRBD1	CASSLLPDRVFNSPLHF	TGCGCCAGCAGCTTGCTACCGGACAGGGTCTTTAATTCACCCCTCCACTTT
TRBV28	few	TRBJ2-3	.	CASSLSPGISTDTQYF	TGTGCCAGCAGTTTATCCCCAGGTATTAGCACAGATACGCAGTATTTT
TRBV27	.	TRBJ2-3	.	CASSTYPRREHTQYF	TGTGCCAGCAGTACATACCCTAGGAGGGAACATACGCAGTATTTT
TRBV20-1	many	TRBJ2-7	.	CSASGLTYEQYF	TGCAGTGCTAGCGGACTCACCTACGAGCAGTACTTC
TRBV7-2	.	TRBJ1-6	TRBD1	CASSYRTGTPLHF	TGTGCCAGCAGCTACAGGACAGGAACACCCCTCCACTTT
TRBV27	once	TRBJ1-2	TRBD1	CASSLIPTGTNYGYIF	TGTGCCAGCAGTCTAATACCGACAGGGACTAACTATGGCTACATCTTC
TRBV3-1	.	TRBJ2-1	TRBD2	CASSQGRLAGALPYNEQFF	TGTGCCAGCAGCCAAGGGCGACTAGCGGGGGCCCTGCCCTACAATGAGCAGTTCTTC
TRBV20-1	.	TRBJ1-2	TRBD1	CSAPWTGGHYGYTF	TGCAGTGCTCCTTGGACAGGAGGACACTATGGCTACACCTTC
TRBV2	.	TRBJ1-5	.	CASSDRGGFGFLSNQPQHF	TGTGCCAGCAGTGACCGGGGAGGGTTCGGGTTCCTTAGCAATCAGCCCCAGCATTTT
TRBV7-2	.	TRBJ2-7	TRBD2	CASSARLAGALSYEQYF	TGTGCCAGCAGCGCCCGACTAGCGGGGGCGCTCTCCTACGAGCAGTACTTC